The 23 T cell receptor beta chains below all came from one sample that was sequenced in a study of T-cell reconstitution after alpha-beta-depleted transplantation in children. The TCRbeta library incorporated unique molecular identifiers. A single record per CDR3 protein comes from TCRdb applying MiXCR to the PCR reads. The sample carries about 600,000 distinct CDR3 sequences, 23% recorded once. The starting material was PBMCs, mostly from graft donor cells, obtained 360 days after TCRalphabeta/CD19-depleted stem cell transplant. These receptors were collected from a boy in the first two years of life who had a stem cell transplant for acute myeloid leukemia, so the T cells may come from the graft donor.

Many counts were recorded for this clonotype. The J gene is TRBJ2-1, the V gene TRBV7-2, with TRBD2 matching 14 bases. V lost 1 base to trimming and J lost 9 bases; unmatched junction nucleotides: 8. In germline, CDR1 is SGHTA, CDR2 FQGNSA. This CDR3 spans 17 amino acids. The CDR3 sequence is CASSLVRLAGGISEQFF. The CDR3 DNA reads TGTGCCAGCAGCTTAGTCCGACTAGCGGGGGGGATCAGTGAGCAGTTCTTC.

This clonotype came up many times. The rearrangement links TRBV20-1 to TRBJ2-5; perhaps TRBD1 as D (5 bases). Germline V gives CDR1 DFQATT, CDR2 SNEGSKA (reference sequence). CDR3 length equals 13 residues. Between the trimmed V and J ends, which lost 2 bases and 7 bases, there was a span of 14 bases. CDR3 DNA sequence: TGCAGTGCTAGACGCAGGGCGAGTGGGACCCAGTACTTC. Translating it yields CSARRRASGTQYF.

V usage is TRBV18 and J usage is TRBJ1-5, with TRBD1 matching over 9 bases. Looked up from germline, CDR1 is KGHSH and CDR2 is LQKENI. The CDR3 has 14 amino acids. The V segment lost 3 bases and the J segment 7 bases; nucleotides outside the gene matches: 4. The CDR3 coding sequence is TGTGCCAGCTCACCGACAGGGGGTGAACAGCCCCAGCATTTT. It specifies CASSPTGGEQPQHF. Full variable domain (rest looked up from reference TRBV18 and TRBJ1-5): NAGVMQNPRHLVRRRGQEARLRCSPMKGHSHVYWYRQLPEEGLKFMVYLQKENIIDESGMPKERFSAEFPKEGPSILRIQQVVRGDSAAYFCASSPTGGEQPQHFGDGTRLSIL.

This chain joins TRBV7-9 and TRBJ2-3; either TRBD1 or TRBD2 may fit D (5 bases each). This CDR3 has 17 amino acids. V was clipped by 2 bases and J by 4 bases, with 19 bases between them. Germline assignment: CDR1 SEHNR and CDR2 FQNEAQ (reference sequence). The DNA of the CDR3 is TGTGCCAGCAGCTTAATATCTTGGGGGATCGGGGCAGATACGCAGTATTTT. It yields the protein CASSLISWGIGADTQYF.

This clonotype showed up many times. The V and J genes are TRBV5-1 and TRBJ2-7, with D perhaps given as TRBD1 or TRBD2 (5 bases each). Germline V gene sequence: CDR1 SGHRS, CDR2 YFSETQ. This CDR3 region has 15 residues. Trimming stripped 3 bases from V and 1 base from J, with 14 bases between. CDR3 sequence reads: CASSSLGDGSYEQYF. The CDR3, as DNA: TGCGCCAGCAGCTCCCTAGGGGACGGGTCCTACGAGCAGTACTTC.

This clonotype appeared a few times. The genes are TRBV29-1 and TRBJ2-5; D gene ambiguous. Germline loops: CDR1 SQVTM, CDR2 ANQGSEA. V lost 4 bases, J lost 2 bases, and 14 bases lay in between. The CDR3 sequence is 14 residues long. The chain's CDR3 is CSVALRLGQETQYF. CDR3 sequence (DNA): TGCAGCGTTGCCCTCAGGTTGGGTCAAGAGACCCAGTACTTC.

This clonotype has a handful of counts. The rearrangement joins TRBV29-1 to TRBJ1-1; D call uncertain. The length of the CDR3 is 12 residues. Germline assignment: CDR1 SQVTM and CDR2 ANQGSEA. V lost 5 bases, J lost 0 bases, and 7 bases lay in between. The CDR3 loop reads CSVSVLNTEAFF. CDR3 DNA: TGCAGCGTTAGCGTGTTGAACACTGAAGCTTTCTTT.

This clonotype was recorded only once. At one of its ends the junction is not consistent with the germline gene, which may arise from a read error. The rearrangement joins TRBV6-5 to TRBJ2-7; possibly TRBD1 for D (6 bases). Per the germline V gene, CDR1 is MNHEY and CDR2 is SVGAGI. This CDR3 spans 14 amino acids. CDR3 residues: CASSYDRTVYGQYF. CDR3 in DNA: TGTGCCAGCAGTTATGACAGGACCGTGTACGGGCAGTACTTC.

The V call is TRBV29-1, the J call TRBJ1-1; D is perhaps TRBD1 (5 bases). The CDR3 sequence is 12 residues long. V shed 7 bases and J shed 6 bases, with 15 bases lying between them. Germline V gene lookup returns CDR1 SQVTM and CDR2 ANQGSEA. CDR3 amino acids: CSADGGPAEAFF. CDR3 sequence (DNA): TGCAGCGCTGACGGGGGTCCCGCTGAAGCTTTCTTT.

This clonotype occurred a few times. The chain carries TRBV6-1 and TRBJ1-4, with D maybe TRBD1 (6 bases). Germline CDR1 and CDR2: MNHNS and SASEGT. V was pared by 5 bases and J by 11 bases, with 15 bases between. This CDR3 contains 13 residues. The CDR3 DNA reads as TGTGCCAGCAGTCTATTGTCGAGGGGGAAACTGTTTTTT. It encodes CASSLLSRGKLFF.

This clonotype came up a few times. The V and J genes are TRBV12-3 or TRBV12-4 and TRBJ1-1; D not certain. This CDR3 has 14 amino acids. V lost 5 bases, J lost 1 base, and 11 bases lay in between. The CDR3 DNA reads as TGTGCCAGCAGTCCGACCCGGCGGAACACTGAAGCTTTCTTT. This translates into CASSPTRRNTEAFF.

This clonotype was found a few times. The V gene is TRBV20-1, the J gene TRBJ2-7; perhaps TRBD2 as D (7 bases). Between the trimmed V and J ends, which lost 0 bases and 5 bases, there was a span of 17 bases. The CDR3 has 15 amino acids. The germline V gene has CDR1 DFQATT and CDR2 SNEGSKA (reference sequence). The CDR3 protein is CSARDWGGSSDEQYF. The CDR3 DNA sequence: TGCAGTGCTAGAGATTGGGGGGGCAGTTCGGACGAGCAGTACTTC.

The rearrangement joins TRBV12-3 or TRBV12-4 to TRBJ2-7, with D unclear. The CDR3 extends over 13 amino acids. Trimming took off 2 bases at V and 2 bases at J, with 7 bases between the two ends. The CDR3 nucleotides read TGTGCCAGCAGTTTACGACGGACCTACGAGCAGTACTTC. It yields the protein CASSLRRTYEQYF.

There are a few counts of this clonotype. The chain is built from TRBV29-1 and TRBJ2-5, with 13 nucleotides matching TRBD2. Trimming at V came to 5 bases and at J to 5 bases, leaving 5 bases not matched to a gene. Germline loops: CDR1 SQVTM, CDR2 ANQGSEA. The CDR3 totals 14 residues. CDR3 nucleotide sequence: TGCAGCGTTCCCGGGACTAGCGGGGTGGAGACCCAGTACTTC. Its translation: CSVPGTSGVETQYF. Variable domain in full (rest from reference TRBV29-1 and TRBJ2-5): SAVISQKPSRDICQRGTSLTIQCQVDSQVTMMFWYRQQPGQSLTLIATANQGSEATYESGFVIDKFPISRPNLTFSTLTVSNMSPEDSSIYLCSVPGTSGVETQYFGPGTRLLVL.

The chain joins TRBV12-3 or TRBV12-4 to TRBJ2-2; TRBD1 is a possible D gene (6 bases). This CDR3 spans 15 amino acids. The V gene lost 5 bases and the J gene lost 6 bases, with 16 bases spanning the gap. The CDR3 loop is CASSPEQGPPGELFF. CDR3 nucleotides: TGTGCCAGCAGTCCCGAACAGGGTCCCCCCGGGGAGCTGTTTTTT.

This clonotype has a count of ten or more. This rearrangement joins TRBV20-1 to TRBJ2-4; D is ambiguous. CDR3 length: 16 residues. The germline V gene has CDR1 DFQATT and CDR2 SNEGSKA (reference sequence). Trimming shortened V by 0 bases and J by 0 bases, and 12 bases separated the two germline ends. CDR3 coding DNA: TGCAGTGCTAGAGATCGTACAAACCTAGCCAAAAACATTCAGTACTTC. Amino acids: CSARDRTNLAKNIQYF.

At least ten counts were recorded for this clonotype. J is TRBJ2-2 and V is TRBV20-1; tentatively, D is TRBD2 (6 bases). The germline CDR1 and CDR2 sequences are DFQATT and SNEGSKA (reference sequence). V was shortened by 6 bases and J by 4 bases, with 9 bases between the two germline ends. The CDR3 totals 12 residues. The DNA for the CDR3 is TGCAGTGCGGTGGGGGGCACCGGGGAGCTGTTTTTT. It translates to CSAVGGTGELFF.

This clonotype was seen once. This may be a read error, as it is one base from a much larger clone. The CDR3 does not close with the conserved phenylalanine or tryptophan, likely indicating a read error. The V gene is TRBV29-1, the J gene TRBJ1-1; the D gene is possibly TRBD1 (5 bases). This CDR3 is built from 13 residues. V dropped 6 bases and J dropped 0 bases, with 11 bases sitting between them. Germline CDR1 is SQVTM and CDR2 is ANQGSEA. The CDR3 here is CSVRGRMNTEAFL. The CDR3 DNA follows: TGCAGCGTGCGGGGACGGATGAACACTGAAGCTTTCTTA.

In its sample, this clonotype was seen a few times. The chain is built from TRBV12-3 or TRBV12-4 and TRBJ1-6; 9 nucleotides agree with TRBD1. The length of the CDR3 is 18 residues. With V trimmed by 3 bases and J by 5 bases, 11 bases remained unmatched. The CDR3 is CASSFLDTRTGDNSPLHF. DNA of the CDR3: TGTGCCAGCAGTTTTTTAGATACCCGGACAGGGGATAATTCACCCCTCCACTTT.

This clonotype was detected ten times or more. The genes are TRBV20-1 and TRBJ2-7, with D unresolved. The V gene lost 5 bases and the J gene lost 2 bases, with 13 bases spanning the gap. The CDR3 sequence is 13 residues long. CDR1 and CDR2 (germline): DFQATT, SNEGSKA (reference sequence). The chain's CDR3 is CSAGRTDTYEQYF. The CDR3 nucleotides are TGCAGTGCTGGCCGGACCGATACCTACGAGCAGTACTTC.

The CDR3 protein is CASTDDYEQYV. CDR3 DNA: TGTGCCAGCACCGACGACTACGAGCAGTACGTC. The chain is built from TRBV28 and TRBJ2-7, with no clear D. Per the germline V gene, CDR1 is MDHEN and CDR2 is SYDVKM. Trimming shortened V by 7 bases and J by 3 bases, and 7 bases separated the two germline ends. This CDR3 spans 11 amino acids.

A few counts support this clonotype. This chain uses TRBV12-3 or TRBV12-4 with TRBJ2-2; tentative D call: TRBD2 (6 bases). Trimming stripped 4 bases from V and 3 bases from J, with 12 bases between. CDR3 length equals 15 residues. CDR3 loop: CASSSGRIDTGELFF. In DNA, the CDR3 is TGTGCCAGCAGTTCGGGGAGGATTGACACCGGGGAGCTGTTTTTT.

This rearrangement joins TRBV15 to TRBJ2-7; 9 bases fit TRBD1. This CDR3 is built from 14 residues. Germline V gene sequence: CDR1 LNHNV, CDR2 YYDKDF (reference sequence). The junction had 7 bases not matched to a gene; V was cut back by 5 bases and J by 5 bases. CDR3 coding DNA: TGTGCCACCAGCCTGGGACAGGGTGTCAACGAGCAGTACGTC. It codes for CATSLGQGVNEQYV.